These 4 T cell receptor beta chains were all obtained from the same sample, sequenced in a study of T cells after yellow fever vaccination (dated by TCRdb to between 2018 and 2021). Library method: 5' RACE. TCRdb names Illumina NovaSeq 6000 as the instrument used. TCRdb applied fastp at Q25 and MiXCR to the public reads, then kept only in-frame beta chains. Rows with one shared CDR3 protein collapse into an entry with the most common genes and DNA. Within this sample are 230,000 or so distinct CDR3 sequences, with more than 3.5% of them counted one time only. The ten largest clones represent 15% to 20% of the sample. The sample's treatment or condition label, decoded: live attenuated yellow fever vaccine strain. Sequenced material: PBMCs, taken 15 days after the yellow fever booster vaccination. The receptors shown here come from a man younger than 35 who received the YFV17D yellow fever vaccine.

This clonotype was observed at least ten times. The chain employs TRBV7-2 and TRBJ1-2; D is possibly TRBD1 (5 bases). V was trimmed by 3 bases and J by 1 base, leaving 9 bases between them. The CDR3 loop spans 14 amino acids. From germline, CDR1 is SGHTA and CDR2 FQGNSA. The CDR3 spells CASSLRQFNYGYTF. The CDR3, as DNA: TGTGCCAGCAGCTTGAGACAGTTTAACTATGGCTACACCTTC.

This clonotype showed up many times. V gene TRBV5-1 combines with J gene TRBJ2-1; possible D gene TRBD2, 6 bases. Trimming took 0 bases from V and 8 from J, leaving 21 bases between them. In germline, CDR1 is SGHRS, CDR2 YFSETQ. This CDR3 has 17 amino acids. The DNA of the CDR3 is TGCGCCAGCAGCTTGGCCGGCGCGACTTTCCCGGGGGATGAGCAGTTCTTC. Amino acids: CASSLAGATFPGDEQFF.

This clonotype was seen many times. The V and J genes are TRBV6-6 and TRBJ1-1, with D maybe TRBD1 (5 bases). The CDR3 has 16 amino acids. The V and J ends lost 4 bases and 1 base respectively, with 16 bases between them. CDR1 and CDR2 (germline): MNHNY, SVGAGI (reference sequence). The CDR3 DNA sequence: TGTGCCAGCAGTTGGGGGGGGGGAGTGGCGAACACTGAAGCTTTCTTT. This encodes CASSWGGGVANTEAFF.

Ten or more counts support this clonotype. The V gene is TRBV12-3 or TRBV12-4, the J gene TRBJ2-7; TRBD2 matches at 8 bases. This CDR3 has 15 amino acids. J lost 6 bases, V lost 6 bases, and 13 bases had no gene match. In nucleotides, the CDR3 is TGTGCCAGCAGCCCAAACAGCGGGGGAAAAAGCGAGCAGTACTTC. It yields the protein CASSPNSGGKSEQYF.